This T cell receptor beta chain was profiled in a study of blood T cells in healthy people across ages. The authors ran a second PCR of 7 to 11 cycles using a sample-barcoded 5' primer and a J-beta primer mix. TCRdb recomputed calls from the 5' RACE reads with MiXCR, one row per CDR3 protein. The sample includes more than 1,400,000 distinct CDR3 sequences, around two fifths of them seen just once. General study points: The CMV status of each donor remained undetermined, and this could have confounded shifts in expanded clonotypes. Naive T cell percentage and TCR beta diversity correlated strongly.

This clonotype was seen only once. Its antigen is undetermined. The germline V gene encodes CDR1 MNHNY and CDR2 SVGAGI (reference sequence). This CDR3 has 16 residues. V shed 5 bases, J shed 2 bases, and the junction held 5 bases outside the gene matches. Each donor's blood draw was 7.5 to 10 milliliters of peripheral blood. V usage is TRBV6-6 and J usage is TRBJ2-7, with 14 bases fitting TRBD2. Sequencing was performed on blood. The clonotype comes from a woman aged 18 to 35 in good health. The CDR3 sequence: CASSPWTSGGPYEQYF. DNA of the CDR3: TGTGCCAGCAGTCCCTGGACTAGCGGGGGGCCCTACGAGCAGTACTTC.